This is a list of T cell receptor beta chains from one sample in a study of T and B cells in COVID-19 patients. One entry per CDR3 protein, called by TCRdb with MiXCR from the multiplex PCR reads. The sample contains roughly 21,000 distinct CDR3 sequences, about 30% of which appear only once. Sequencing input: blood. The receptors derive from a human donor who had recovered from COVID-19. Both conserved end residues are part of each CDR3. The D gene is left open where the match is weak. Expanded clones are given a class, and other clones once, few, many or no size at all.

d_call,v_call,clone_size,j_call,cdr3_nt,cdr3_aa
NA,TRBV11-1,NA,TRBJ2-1,TGTGCCAGCAGCTACAGGGCATCAGGGGAGCAGTTCTTC,CASSYRASGEQFF
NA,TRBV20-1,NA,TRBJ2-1,TGCAGTAGGGGGGGGGGCCGCAACAATGAGCAGTTCTTC,CSRGGGRNNEQFF
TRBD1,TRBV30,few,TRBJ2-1,TGTGCCTGGAGTGGAGGACAGGCGGGTTCGGGGCAGTTCTTC,CAWSGGQAGSGQFF
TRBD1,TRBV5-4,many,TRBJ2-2,TGTGCCAGCAGCACGGGGACAGGGTACACCGGGGAGCTGTTTTTT,CASSTGTGYTGELFF
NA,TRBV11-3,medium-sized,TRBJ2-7,TGTGCCAGCAGCTTTACCAGGGGTATCGACGAGCAGTACTTC,CASSFTRGIDEQYF
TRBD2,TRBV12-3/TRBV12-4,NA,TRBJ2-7,TGTGCCAGCAGTTTCCGACTAGCGGGGGGGCTCTCCTACGAGCAGTACTTC,CASSFRLAGGLSYEQYF
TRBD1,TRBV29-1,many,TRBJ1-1,TGCAGCGGTCTACAGGGGTTGAACACTGAAGCTTTCTTT,CSGLQGLNTEAFF
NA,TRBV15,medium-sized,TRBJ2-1,TGTGCCACCAGCAGAGGTGGGAGCTCCTACAATGAGCAGTTCTTC,CATSRGGSSYNEQFF
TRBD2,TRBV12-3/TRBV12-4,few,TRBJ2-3,TGTGCCAGCACCTTAGCGGGGGGATCAGATACGCAGTATTTT,CASTLAGGSDTQYF
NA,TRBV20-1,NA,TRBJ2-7,TGCAGTGCTTTCGGACCTTCTACCTCCTACGAGCAGTACTTC,CSAFGPSTSYEQYF
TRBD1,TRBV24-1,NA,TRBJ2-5,TGTGCCACCAGTGACTCCATTCGGACAGGGGGCGGAGAGACCCAGTACTTC,CATSDSIRTGGGETQYF
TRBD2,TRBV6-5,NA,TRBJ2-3,TGTGCCAGCAGGTGGGACGGCGGGGGGCAAGGAACAGATACGCAGTATTTT,CASRWDGGGQGTDTQYF
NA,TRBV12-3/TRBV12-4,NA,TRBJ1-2,TGTGCCAGCAGTTTAGGCCACTATGGCTACACCTTC,CASSLGHYGYTF
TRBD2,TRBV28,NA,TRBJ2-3,TGTGCCAGCAGTTTAACTAGCGGGGGGACCCCAGATACGCAGTATTTT,CASSLTSGGTPDTQYF
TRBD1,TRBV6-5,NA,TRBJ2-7,TGTGCCAGCAGCCGGCGACAGGGGTTCTACGAGCAGTACTTC,CASSRRQGFYEQYF
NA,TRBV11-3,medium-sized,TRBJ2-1,TGTGCCAGCAGCTTAGCGGGGGTACAGTTCTTC,CASSLAGVQFF
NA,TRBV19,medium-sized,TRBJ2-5,TGTGCCAGTAGGGGGGCAGGGGAAGAGACCCAGTACTTC,CASRGAGEETQYF
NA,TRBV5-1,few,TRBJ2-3,TGCGCCAGCAGCTTGGCGACAGGAGCCACAGATACGCAGTATTTT,CASSLATGATDTQYF
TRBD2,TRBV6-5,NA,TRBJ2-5,TGTGCCAGCAGTTTCACTAGCGGAGAGACCCGGTACTTC,CASSFTSGETRYF
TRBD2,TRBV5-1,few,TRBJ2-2,TGCGCCAGCAGCTCCGGCCTTTTACTTCGGGAGGGTGCGAACACCGGGGAGCTGTTTTTT,CASSSGLLLREGANTGELFF
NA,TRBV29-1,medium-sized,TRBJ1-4,TGCAGCGTTAAAGAGGATAATGAAAAACTGTTTTTT,CSVKEDNEKLFF
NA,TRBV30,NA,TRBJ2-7,TGTGCCTGGGGCTCCACCTACGAGCAGTACTTC,CAWGSTYEQYF
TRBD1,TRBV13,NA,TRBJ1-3,TGTGCCAGCAACTTCAGGGGGTGGGGAAACACCATATATTTT,CASNFRGWGNTIYF
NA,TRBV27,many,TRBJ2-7,TGTGCCAGCAGTTCCCTCTACGAGCAGTACTTC,CASSSLYEQYF
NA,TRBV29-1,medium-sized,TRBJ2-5,TGCAGCGTTGATATCGTTCAAGAGACCCAGTACTTC,CSVDIVQETQYF
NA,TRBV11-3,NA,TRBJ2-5,TGTGCCACCGGGACCCAAAGGGAGACCCAGTACTTC,CATGTQRETQYF
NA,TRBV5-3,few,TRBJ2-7,TGTGCCAGAAGCCGTACGGGGAACTCCTACGAGCAGTACTTC,CARSRTGNSYEQYF